This T cell receptor beta chain was recovered during a study of molecular identifiers for immune sequencing clone quantification. General observations from the study: The study found clones above 20 RNA copies held over 99% of effector molecules and under 1% in naive cells.

Bulk TCR libraries used previously described methods and listed TCR primers. Using its own MiXCR run on the PCR reads, TCRdb lists one record per CDR3 protein. The table includes 300,000 to 400,000 distinct CDR3 sequences, roughly a fifth detected once. The sample holds a few counts of this clonotype. Its antigen is currently unknown. Naive CD8 library inputs spanned about 17,000 to 1,100,000 sorted cells and 10%, 30% or 50% RNA. Naive CD8 T cell sorting was performed on the CD8+CD4-CCR7+CD45RA+ phenotype. Trimming removed 3 bases at V and 3 bases at J, with 15 bases between. The CDR3 has 14 residues. Per the germline V gene, CDR1 is SQVTM and CDR2 is ANQGSEA.

Sequenced material: naive CD8+ T cells from blood, with Jurkat cell RNA spiked in. The subset: FACS-sorted CD8+CD4-CCR7+CD45RA+ naive T cells. The clonotype originates from a human donor in good health. Some libraries in this study had Jurkat cell RNA spiked in. The chain has TRBV29-1 and TRBJ2-7; D uncertain. CDR3 residues: CSVEVSEGGYEQYF. The CDR3, as DNA: TGCAGCGTTGAGGTGTCAGAAGGCGGCTACGAGCAGTACTTC.